This TCR beta chain was sequenced during a study of T cell repertoires in ileal Crohn's disease (dated 2019 in TCRdb). For the study in its entirety: The median duration of disease was approximately eight years, and at the time of surgery 35% of patients were active smokers. Surgery was performed for a complication in all patients, with stricturing disease in approximately 60% and penetrating disease in roughly 40%. Roughly half of the patients were given postoperative therapy, with under 13 receiving thiopurines and 15 to 20 receiving anti-TNF agents. The TCR repertoire was analysed in about 55 patients with Crohn's disease drawn from a prospective multicentre cohort. The study was conducted in parallel with a multicentre cohort that was designed to identify predictors of early endoscopic recurrence following ileocolonic resection. Endoscopic postoperative recurrence was defined by a Rutgeerts score above i0. The study sequenced approximately 180 mucosal samples from roughly 60 patients, taken at several locations on the surgical specimen and at postoperative endoscopy.

To be eligible, patients had to be adults with ileal or ileocolonic Crohn's disease and an indication for ileocolonic resection. Whole ileal mucosal biopsies were kept frozen at -80 degrees C prior to DNA extraction. Genomic DNA was extracted from frozen whole biopsies with a TRizol-based method and quantified on a NanoDrop 2000 spectrophotometer. For commercial TCRB immunosequencing, 400 to 550 nanograms of biopsy DNA were submitted for each sample. CDR3 regions were amplified from genomic DNA by Adaptive Biotechnology using a two-step, amplification bias-controlled multiplex PCR. Primers covering every V and J gene segment were used in the first PCR, while barcodes and Illumina adapters were added in the second PCR. CDR3 libraries were sequenced on an Illumina instrument. Concerning the study's data processing: The analysis drew on both the pipelines supplied by the vendor and custom analysis of the raw data in R/Bioconductor running R version 3.3.0. Clonality, which ranges from 0 to 1, was calculated as the inverse of the normalised Shannon entropy across all productive clones. High-frequency clones were defined as the share of the repertoire taken up by the top 100 clones, keeping only clones that passed a 95% confidence test. The Simpson index measured repertoire diversity, and the Morisita-Horn index measured overlap between samples. The table comes from immuneACCESS by way of TCRdb, which keeps in-frame sequences with V and J called. Part of the clones is missing from these tables; in studies checked, under half for an unresolved V gene and the rest for unknown reasons. D and trimming were read from the DNA, whereas the V and J calls and clone size are those reported in that table. Counted in this sample were about 14,000 clones; over 80% of them appeared once. Approximately 6% of the sample is in the top ten clones.

Looking up the germline V gene yields CDR1 SGDLS and CDR2 YYNGEE. The CDR3, from cysteine to phenylalanine, totals 15 residues. Of all the DNA, just the CDR3 is kept, 45 bases in frame from base 1. Trimming leaves V shorter by 2 bases and J shorter by 10 bases, with the junction holding 9 bases beyond the gene matches. With respect to this clone: Its binding antigen is unknown. Per-base qualities were not stored, and no clone one base away is much larger.

Results and caveats for the whole study, not just this receptor: Mucosal CD4 and CD8 T cells were sorted and sequenced only in a subgroup of patients, the size of which was not stated. Endoscopic recurrence was found to be associated with higher high-frequency clone percentages at surgery, and recurrence was observed in all patients with clonality above 26.8% (18/57). Compared with CD4 T cells, sorted CD8 T cells held more high-frequency clones, which suggests that the mucosal expansions were mostly CD8. Patients who were active smokers at surgery had a significantly higher proportion of clonal expansions than non-smokers (roughly 27% vs 19%, p=0.02).

This sequence was found in an adult with Crohn's disease. The receptor chain draws on TRBV9 and TRBJ2-1; 10 nucleotides in the junction match TRBD2. Source material: ileal tissue. The DNA sequence is TGTGCCAGCAGCGTCGGAGTAGCGGGGGGTGGCGAGCAGTTCTTC. Its protein reads: CASSVGVAGGGEQFF.